Shown below are 22 T cell receptor beta chains from a single sample sequenced in a study of T-cell reconstitution after alpha-beta-depleted transplantation in children. Researchers prepared the TCRbeta library using unique molecular identifiers, the study reports. TCRdb re-derived calls from the PCR reads in MiXCR, one entry per CDR3 protein. This table holds fewer than 750,000 distinct CDR3 sequences, 23% found once. Sample: PBMCs, mostly from graft donor cells, taken 360 days after TCRalphabeta/CD19-depleted stem cell transplant. The receptors were gathered from a boy younger than two who had a stem cell transplant for acute myeloid leukemia, so the T cells may come from the graft donor.

This clonotype turned up a few times. V gene TRBV9 combines with J gene TRBJ2-1; 9 nucleotides match TRBD1. CDR3 size: 17 residues. V lost 3 bases, J lost 0 bases, and 7 bases stayed unmatched. Germline V lookup: CDR1 SGDLS, CDR2 YYNGEE. The CDR3 loop reads CASSADRGWSSYNEQFF. The CDR3 DNA is TGTGCCAGCAGCGCGGACAGGGGTTGGAGCTCCTACAATGAGCAGTTCTTC.

J is TRBJ1-4 and V is TRBV20-1; D possibly corresponds to TRBD1 (5 bases). The germline CDR1 and CDR2 sequences are DFQATT and SNEGSKA (reference sequence). This CDR3 has 12 residues. Trimming left V 3 bases short and J 10 bases short, with 12 bases between. This chain's CDR3 is CSASRGEGKLFF. The CDR3 region has the DNA TGCAGTGCTAGCCGGGGCGAAGGAAAACTGTTTTTT.

The chain combines TRBV5-1 with TRBJ2-3; 13 nucleotides match TRBD2. Per the germline V gene, CDR1 is SGHRS and CDR2 is YFSETQ. V shed 4 bases and J 3 bases; nucleotides not matched to a gene: 5. The CDR3 runs to 16 residues. The CDR3 loop is CASSRLAGGWTDTQYF. The DNA of the CDR3 is TGCGCCAGCAGCCGACTAGCGGGGGGTTGGACAGATACGCAGTATTTT.

The rearrangement joins TRBV6-5 to TRBJ1-6; possible D gene TRBD1, 6 bases. The germline V and J ends were trimmed by 4 bases and 2 bases, with 9 bases remaining between them. This CDR3 comprises 15 residues. From germline, CDR1 is MNHEY and CDR2 SVGAGI. This chain's CDR3 is CASSSRGPYNSPLHF. The CDR3 DNA follows: TGTGCCAGCAGTTCCAGGGGTCCCTATAATTCACCCCTCCACTTT.

The chain links TRBV20-1 to TRBJ2-3; the D is unclear. Germline V lookup: CDR1 DFQATT, CDR2 SNEGSKA (reference sequence). V lost 4 bases and J lost 0, with 17 bases in between. The CDR3 is 16 residues long. The CDR3 loop reads CSANWAAQRSTDTQYF. In DNA form, the CDR3 reads TGCAGTGCTAACTGGGCGGCACAAAGGAGCACAGATACGCAGTATTTT.

At least ten counts were recorded for this clonotype. The chain employs TRBV29-1 and TRBJ2-2; 8 bases match TRBD1. The germline V gene has CDR1 SQVTM and CDR2 ANQGSEA. V shed 5 bases and J 1 base; nucleotides not matched to a gene: 3. The CDR3 has 14 residues. This chain's CDR3 is CSVLDRGNTGELFF. DNA of the CDR3: TGCAGCGTTTTAGACAGGGGGAACACCGGGGAGCTGTTTTTT.

The chain has TRBV7-6 and TRBJ1-5; D might be TRBD1 (6 bases). The length of the CDR3 is 16 residues. V was shortened by 4 bases and J by 6 bases, with 19 bases between the two germline ends. Looked up from germline, CDR1 is SGHVS and CDR2 is FNYEAQ. The DNA of the CDR3 is TGTGCCAGCAGCTCATCGAGGGGGGGCCTCGGTCAGCCCCAGCATTTT. Its translation is CASSSSRGGLGQPQHF.

This clonotype occurred many times. This chain uses TRBV5-1 with TRBJ2-6; D remains ambiguous. Germline V lookup: CDR1 SGHRS, CDR2 YFSETQ. CDR3 length equals 17 residues. V was trimmed by 3 bases and J by 0 bases, leaving 13 bases between them. CDR3 sequence: CASSSTNFDSGANVLTF. Written as DNA, the CDR3 is TGCGCCAGCAGCTCGACAAATTTCGACTCTGGGGCCAACGTCCTGACTTTC.

This clonotype was detected many times. This chain uses TRBV27 with TRBJ2-1; 8 bases are a match to TRBD1. The V gene end was trimmed by 3 bases and the J gene end by 5 bases; junction bases not matched to a gene: 0. Germline-derived CDR1 and CDR2 are MNHEY and SMNVEV (reference sequence). This CDR3 has 13 amino acids. In DNA, the CDR3 is TGTGCCAGCAGTTTGGACAGGGACAATGAGCAGTTCTTC. Encoded protein: CASSLDRDNEQFF.

This clonotype was detected a few times. V and J are TRBV7-2 and TRBJ1-6; D possibly corresponds to TRBD1 (5 bases). Germline V gene lookup returns CDR1 SGHTA and CDR2 FQGNSA. Between the trimmed V and J ends, which lost 7 bases and 4 bases, there was a span of 17 bases. The CDR3 runs to 16 residues. CDR3 amino acids: CASIMGGSPYNSPLHF. CDR3 nucleotide sequence: TGTGCCAGCATTATGGGGGGGTCTCCTTATAATTCACCCCTCCACTTT.

Only a few counts were recorded for this clonotype. The gene calls are TRBV28 and TRBJ1-4; 9 bases line up with TRBD1. CDR1 and CDR2 (germline): MDHEN, SYDVKM. J lost 6 bases, V lost 4 bases, and 3 bases had no gene match. CDR3 length equals 14 residues. CDR3 loop: CASSYRGPDEKLFF. The CDR3 DNA follows: TGTGCCAGCAGTTACAGGGGGCCGGATGAAAAACTGTTTTTT.

The rearrangement links TRBV18 to TRBJ2-3, with 9 bases matching TRBD2. Germline-derived CDR1 and CDR2 are KGHSH and LQKENI. Losses at the gene ends were 3 bases for V and 0 bases for J; bases not matched to a gene: 4. This CDR3 has 16 amino acids. CDR3 coding DNA: TGTGCCAGCTCACCCACCGGACTAGCGAGCACAGATACGCAGTATTTT. Translation gives CASSPTGLASTDTQYF.

This clonotype was seen only a few times. V usage is TRBV29-1 and J usage is TRBJ2-1, with D unresolved. CDR3 length equals 14 residues. Germline V gene lookup returns CDR1 SQVTM and CDR2 ANQGSEA. The V end was cut by 6 bases, the J end by 7 bases, with 19 bases between. CDR3 sequence reads: CSVLWGSVRNEQFF. The CDR3 region has the DNA TGCAGCGTCCTTTGGGGAAGCGTGAGAAATGAGCAGTTCTTC.

The chain carries TRBV9 and TRBJ1-3; no firm D call. Deletions cut 1 base from V and 8 bases from J, with 13 bases between. The CDR3 loop spans 14 amino acids. Germline CDR1 is SGDLS and CDR2 is YYNGEE. CDR3 nucleotide sequence: TGTGCCAGCAGCGTATCCCCATTGACGGACACCATATATTTT. This sequence encodes CASSVSPLTDTIYF.

The count of this clonotype is one. This chain joins TRBV20-1 and TRBJ2-1, with 11 bases aligning to TRBD2. The germline V gene encodes CDR1 DFQATT and CDR2 SNEGSKA (reference sequence). V shed 6 bases, J shed 9 bases, and the junction held 13 bases outside the gene matches. There are 15 residues in the CDR3. The CDR3 here is CSAPLAGGRYGEQFF. As DNA, the CDR3 is TGCAGTGCGCCTCTAGCGGGGGGCCGGTACGGTGAGCAGTTCTTC.

V and J are TRBV12-3 or TRBV12-4 and TRBJ2-2; 7 bases are shared with TRBD1. This CDR3 spans 13 amino acids. Trimming at V came to 5 bases and at J to 7 bases, leaving 4 bases not matched to a gene. The CDR3, as DNA: TGTGCCAGCAGTAAGACAGGGAACGGGGAGCTGTTTTTT. It yields the protein CASSKTGNGELFF.

This rearrangement joins TRBV5-1 to TRBJ1-1; 7 bases align to TRBD1. Germline V gene sequence: CDR1 SGHRS, CDR2 YFSETQ. The CDR3 is 14 amino acids. Losses at the gene ends were 5 bases for V and 3 bases for J; bases not matched to a gene: 7. The CDR3 sequence: CASRVQGPDTEAFF. CDR3 DNA: TGCGCCAGCAGGGTACAGGGGCCGGACACTGAAGCTTTCTTT.

The V gene is TRBV6-1, the J gene TRBJ2-3; either TRBD1 or TRBD2 may supply D (5 bases each). The CDR3 totals 15 residues. CDR1 is MNHNS and CDR2 is SASEGT in the germline V gene. V was cut by 7 bases and J by 4 bases, with 18 bases left in between. This CDR3 is CASMGRTGFADTQYF. DNA of the CDR3: TGTGCCAGCATGGGACGCACTGGTTTCGCAGATACGCAGTATTTT.

The sample holds a few counts of this clonotype. This chain uses TRBV11-1 with TRBJ2-4; TRBD1 agrees at 8 bases. The J segment lost 5 bases and the V segment lost 5 bases, leaving 2 bases of the junction unmatched. Germline V gene data show CDR1 as SGHAT and CDR2 as FQDESV (reference sequence). CDR3 length: 13 residues. Here the CDR3 reads CASSLGQENIQYF. The DNA for the CDR3 is TGTGCCAGCAGCCTGGGACAGGAAAACATTCAGTACTTC.

This clonotype was recorded a few times. The chain employs TRBV20-1 and TRBJ2-3; 15 nucleotides agree with TRBD2. The J segment lost 1 base and the V segment lost 4 bases, leaving 9 bases of the junction unmatched. This CDR3 spans 18 amino acids. Germline V gene lookup returns CDR1 DFQATT and CDR2 SNEGSKA (reference sequence). The CDR3 coding sequence is TGCAGTGCTATTCGGACTAGCGGGGGGGCGTTTGGCACAGATACGCAGTATTTT. Translating it yields CSAIRTSGGAFGTDTQYF.

There are a few counts of this clonotype. The chain has TRBV10-3 and TRBJ2-7; weak D call: TRBD2 (5 bases). The CDR3 contains 12 residues. V dropped 3 bases and J dropped 4 bases, with 7 bases sitting between them. From germline, CDR1 is ENHRY and CDR2 SYGVKD. The CDR3 DNA sequence: TGTGCCATCAGTGATGGGAGTTACGAGCAGTACGTC. Protein: CAISDGSYEQYV.

The chain has TRBV20-1 and TRBJ2-7; 8 bases are shared with TRBD2. V lost 5 bases to trimming and J lost 3 bases; unmatched junction nucleotides: 12. The CDR3 is made up of 15 amino acids. The germline CDR1 and CDR2 sequences are DFQATT and SNEGSKA (reference sequence). The CDR3 loop reads CSAQKGGSGGYEQYV. DNA of the CDR3: TGCAGTGCTCAAAAAGGAGGAAGCGGGGGCTACGAGCAGTACGTC.